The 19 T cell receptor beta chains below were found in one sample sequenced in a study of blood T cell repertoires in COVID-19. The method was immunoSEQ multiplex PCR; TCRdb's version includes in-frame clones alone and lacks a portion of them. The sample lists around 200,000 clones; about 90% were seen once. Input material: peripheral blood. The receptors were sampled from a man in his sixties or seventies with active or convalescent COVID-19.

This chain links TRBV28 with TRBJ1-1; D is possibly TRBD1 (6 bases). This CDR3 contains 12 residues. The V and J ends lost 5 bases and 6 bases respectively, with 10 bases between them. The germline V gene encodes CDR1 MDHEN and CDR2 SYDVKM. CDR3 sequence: CASSPTGPEAFF. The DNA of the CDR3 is TGTGCCAGCAGTCCCACAGGGCCTGAAGCTTTCTTT. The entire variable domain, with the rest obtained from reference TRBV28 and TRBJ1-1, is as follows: DVKVTQSSRYLVKRTGEKVFLECVQDMDHENMFWYRQDPGLGLRLIYFSYDVKMKEKGDIPEGYSVSREKKERFSLILESASTNQTSMYLCASSPTGPEAFFGQGTRLTVV.

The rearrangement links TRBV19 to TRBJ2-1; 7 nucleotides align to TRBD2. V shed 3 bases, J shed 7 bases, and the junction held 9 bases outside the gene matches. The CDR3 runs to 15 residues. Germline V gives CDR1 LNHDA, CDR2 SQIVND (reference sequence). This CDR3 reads CASSIERGRVNEQFF. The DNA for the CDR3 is TGTGCCAGTAGTATTGAGCGGGGTCGGGTTAATGAGCAGTTCTTC.

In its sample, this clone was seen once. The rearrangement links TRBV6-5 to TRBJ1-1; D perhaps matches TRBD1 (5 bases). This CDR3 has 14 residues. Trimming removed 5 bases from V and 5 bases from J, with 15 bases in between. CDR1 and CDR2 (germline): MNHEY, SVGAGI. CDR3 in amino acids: CASSPTGGRTEAFF. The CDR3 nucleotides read TGTGCCAGCAGTCCGACGGGGGGTCGGACTGAAGCTTTCTTT.

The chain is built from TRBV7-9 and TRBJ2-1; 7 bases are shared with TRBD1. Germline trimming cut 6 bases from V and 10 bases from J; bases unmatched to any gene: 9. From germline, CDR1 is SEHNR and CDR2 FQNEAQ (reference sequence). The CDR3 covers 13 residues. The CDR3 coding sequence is TGTGCCAGCAGTCCCGACAGGGCTCGGGAGCAGTTCTTC. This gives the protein CASSPDRAREQFF.

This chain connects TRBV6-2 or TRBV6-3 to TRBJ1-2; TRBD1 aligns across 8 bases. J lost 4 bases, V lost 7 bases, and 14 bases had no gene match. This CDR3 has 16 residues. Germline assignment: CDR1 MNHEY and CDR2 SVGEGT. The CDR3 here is CASTPSGQGRLYGYTF. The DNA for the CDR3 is TGTGCCAGCACCCCATCCGGACAGGGTCGACTCTATGGCTACACCTTC.

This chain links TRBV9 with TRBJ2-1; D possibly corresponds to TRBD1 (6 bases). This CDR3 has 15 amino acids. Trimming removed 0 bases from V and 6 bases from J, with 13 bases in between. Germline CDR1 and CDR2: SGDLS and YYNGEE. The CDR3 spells CASSVEGGQFNEQFF. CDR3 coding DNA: TGTGCCAGCAGCGTAGAGGGCGGACAGTTCAATGAGCAGTTCTTC.

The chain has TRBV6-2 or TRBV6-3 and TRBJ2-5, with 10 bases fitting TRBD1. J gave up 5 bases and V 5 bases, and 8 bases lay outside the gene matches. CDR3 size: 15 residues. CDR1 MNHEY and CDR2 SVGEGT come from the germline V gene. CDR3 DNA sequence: TGTGCCAGCAGTCCACGACAGGGGGCTGGGGAGACCCAGTACTTC. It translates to CASSPRQGAGETQYF.

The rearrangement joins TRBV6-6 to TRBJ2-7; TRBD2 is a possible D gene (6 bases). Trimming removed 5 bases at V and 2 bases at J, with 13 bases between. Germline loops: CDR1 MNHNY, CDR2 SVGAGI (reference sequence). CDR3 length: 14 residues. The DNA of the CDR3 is TGTGCCAGCAGTATTAGCGGCAACACCTACGAGCAGTACTTC. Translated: CASSISGNTYEQYF.

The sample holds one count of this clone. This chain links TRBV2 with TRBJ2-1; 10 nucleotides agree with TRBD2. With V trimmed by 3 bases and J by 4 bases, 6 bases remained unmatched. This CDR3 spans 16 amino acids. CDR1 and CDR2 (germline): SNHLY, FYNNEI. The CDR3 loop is CASSETSGRYYNEQFF. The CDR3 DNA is TGTGCCAGCAGTGAGACTAGCGGGCGATATTACAATGAGCAGTTCTTC. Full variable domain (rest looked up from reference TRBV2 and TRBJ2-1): EPEVTQTPSHQVTQMGQEVILRCVPISNHLYFYWYRQILGQKVEFLVSFYNNEISEKSEIFDDQFSVERPDGSNFTLKIRSTKLEDSAMYFCASSETSGRYYNEQFFGPGTRLTVL.

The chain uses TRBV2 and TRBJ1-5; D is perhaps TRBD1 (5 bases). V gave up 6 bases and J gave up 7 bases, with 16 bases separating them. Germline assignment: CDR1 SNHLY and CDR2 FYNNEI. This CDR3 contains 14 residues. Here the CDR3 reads CASSAQGGDQPQHF. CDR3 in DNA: TGTGCCAGCAGCGCTCAGGGAGGGGACCAGCCCCAGCATTTT.

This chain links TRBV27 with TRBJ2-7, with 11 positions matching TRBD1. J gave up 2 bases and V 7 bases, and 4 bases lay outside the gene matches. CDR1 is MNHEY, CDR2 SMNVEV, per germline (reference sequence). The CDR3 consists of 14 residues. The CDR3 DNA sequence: TGTGCCAGCACTGGGACAGGGGGTCCCTACGAGCAGTACTTC. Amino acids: CASTGTGGPYEQYF.

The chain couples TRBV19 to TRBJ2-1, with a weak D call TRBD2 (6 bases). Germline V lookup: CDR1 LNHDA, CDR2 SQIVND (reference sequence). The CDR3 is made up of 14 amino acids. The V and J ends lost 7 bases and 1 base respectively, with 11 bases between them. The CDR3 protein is CASKRGISYNEQFF. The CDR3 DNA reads TGTGCCAGTAAGCGCGGGATATCCTACAATGAGCAGTTCTTC.

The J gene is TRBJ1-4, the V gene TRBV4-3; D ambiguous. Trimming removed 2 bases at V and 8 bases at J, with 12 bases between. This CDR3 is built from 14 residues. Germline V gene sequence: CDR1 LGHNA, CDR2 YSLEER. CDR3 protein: CASSQPDTQEKLFF. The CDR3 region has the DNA TGCGCCAGCAGCCAACCCGACACCCAGGAAAAACTGTTTTTT.

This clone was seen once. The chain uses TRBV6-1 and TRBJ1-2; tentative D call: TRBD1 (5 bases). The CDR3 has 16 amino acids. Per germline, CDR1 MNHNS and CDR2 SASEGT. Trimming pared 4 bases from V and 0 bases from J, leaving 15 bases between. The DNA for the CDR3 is TGTGCCAGCAGTGGGGGGGTTAGGGGAACTAACTATGGCTACACCTTC. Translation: CASSGGVRGTNYGYTF.

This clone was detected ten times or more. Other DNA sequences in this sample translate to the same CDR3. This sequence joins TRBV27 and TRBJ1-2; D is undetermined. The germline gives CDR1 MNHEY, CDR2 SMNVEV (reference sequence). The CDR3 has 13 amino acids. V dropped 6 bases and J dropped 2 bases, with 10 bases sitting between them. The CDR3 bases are TGTGCCAGCAGCCTCCGGGAAAACTATGGCTACACCTTC. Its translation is CASSLRENYGYTF.

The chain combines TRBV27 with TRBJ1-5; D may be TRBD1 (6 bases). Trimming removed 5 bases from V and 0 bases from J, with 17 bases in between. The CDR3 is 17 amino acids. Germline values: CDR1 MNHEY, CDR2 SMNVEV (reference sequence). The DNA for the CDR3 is TGTGCCAGCAGTCCACAACCCCCAGGGGTTAGCAATCAGCCCCAGCATTTT. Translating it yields CASSPQPPGVSNQPQHF.

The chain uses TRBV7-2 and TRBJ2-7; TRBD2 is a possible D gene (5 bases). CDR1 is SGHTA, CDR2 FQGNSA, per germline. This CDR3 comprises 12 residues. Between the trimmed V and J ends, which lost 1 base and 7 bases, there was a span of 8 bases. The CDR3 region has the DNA TGTGCCAGCAGCTTAGTTCGAGGGGAGCAGTACTTC. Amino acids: CASSLVRGEQYF.

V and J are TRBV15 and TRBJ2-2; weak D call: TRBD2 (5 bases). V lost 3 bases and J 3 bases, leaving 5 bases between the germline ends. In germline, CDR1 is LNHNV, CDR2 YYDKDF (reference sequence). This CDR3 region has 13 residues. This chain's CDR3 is CATSRRDTGELFF. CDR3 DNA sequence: TGTGCCACCAGCAGGAGGGACACCGGGGAGCTGTTTTTT.

CDR3 nucleotide sequence: TGTGCCACTACGGGACAGCTCAATCAGCCCCAGCATTTT. Amino acids: CATTGQLNQPQHF. V and J are TRBV19 and TRBJ1-5, with 7 bases lining up with TRBD1. V gave up 10 bases and J gave up 3 bases; unmatched junction bases: 6. Germline V gene lookup returns CDR1 LNHDA and CDR2 SQIVND (reference sequence). The CDR3 has 13 residues.